These 15 T cell receptor beta chains came from one sample sequenced in a study of T-cell memory formation after mild COVID-19. TCRdb redid the calling of the 5' RACE reads with MiXCR, one entry per CDR3 protein. The sample lists about 170,000 distinct CDR3 sequences; about an eighth were seen once. The sequenced sample consisted of PBMCs or a T cell subset sorted from them (not recorded which). The receptors originated from a man aged 18 to 30 who had mild COVID-19 (a few samples of this study predate the infection). Cell type and time point are not known.

In this sample, this clonotype turned up a few times. The chain links TRBV9 to TRBJ2-3, with a weak D call TRBD1 (5 bases). Germline-derived CDR1 and CDR2 are SGDLS and YYNGEE. V was trimmed by 5 bases and J by 2 bases, leaving 12 bases between them. The CDR3 sequence is 14 residues long. The CDR3 DNA follows: TGTGCCAGCAGTTGGGGCGAAACCACAGATACGCAGTATTTT. Translated, it gives CASSWGETTDTQYF.

The chain has TRBV7-9 and TRBJ2-5, with D tentatively TRBD1 (6 bases). The ends were cut back, 1 base at V and 5 bases at J, with 14 bases in the middle. This CDR3 region has 15 residues. Germline CDR1 SEHNR, CDR2 FQNEAQ (reference sequence). CDR3: CASSLGSRGTETQYF. The DNA of the CDR3 is TGTGCCAGCAGCTTAGGGAGCAGGGGTACGGAGACCCAGTACTTC.

The chain uses TRBV20-1 and TRBJ1-1, with 9 bases fitting TRBD1. The germline V gene encodes CDR1 DFQATT and CDR2 SNEGSKA (reference sequence). The CDR3 has 16 amino acids. V lost 4 bases and J lost 4; bases outside the gene matches: 13. The CDR3 sequence is CSANSKRTGDGTEAFF. The CDR3 nucleotides read TGCAGTGCTAACTCAAAACGGACAGGGGACGGCACTGAAGCTTTCTTT.

This clonotype was seen a few times. The CDR3 DNA follows: TGCGCCAGCAGCTTGGAGGTCTCCTTTACGGGTCCTGGAAACACCATATATTTT. Translation: CASSLEVSFTGPGNTIYF. The chain carries TRBV5-1 and TRBJ1-3; D is undetermined. Germline CDR1 SGHRS, CDR2 YFSETQ. This CDR3 has 18 residues. Trimming pared 0 bases from V and 2 bases from J, leaving 18 bases between.

This clonotype was counted only a few times. CDR3 in amino acids: CASSLRRGALETQYF. The CDR3, as DNA: TGCGCCAGCAGTCTCAGGAGGGGGGCGTTGGAGACCCAGTACTTC. The V gene is TRBV4-3, the J gene TRBJ2-5, with D perhaps assigned TRBD1 or TRBD2 (6 bases each). V was clipped by 6 bases and J by 5 bases, with 19 bases between them. Germline CDR1 LGHNA, CDR2 YSLEER. The CDR3 is 15 amino acids.

Notes on this clonotype: Just one base apart from a much larger clone, this may be a read error. This chain joins TRBV7-2 and TRBJ2-1, with D possibly TRBD2 on 5 matching bases. The germline V gene encodes CDR1 SGHTA and CDR2 FQGNSA. This CDR3 region has 13 residues. The CDR3 DNA sequence: TGTGCCAGCAGCCGGACCCACCGGGATGAGCAGTCCTTC. It is translated as CASSRTHRDEQSF.

This clonotype was seen a few times. V and J are TRBV20-1 and TRBJ1-5; D not certain. Trimming stripped 3 bases from V and 11 bases from J, with 11 bases between. CDR3 length: 11 residues. Germline V gene lookup returns CDR1 DFQATT and CDR2 SNEGSKA (reference sequence). The CDR3 region is CSASIDGAQHF. CDR3 sequence (DNA): TGCAGTGCTAGTATCGACGGAGCCCAGCATTTT.

This clonotype came up many times. V and J are TRBV20-1 and TRBJ1-5; D is ambiguous. The CDR3 spans 12 residues. Germline CDR1 and CDR2: DFQATT and SNEGSKA (reference sequence). Trimming removed 4 bases at V and 0 bases at J, with 4 bases between. The CDR3 here is CSATPSNQPQHF. DNA for the CDR3: TGCAGTGCTACCCCTAGCAATCAGCCCCAGCATTTT.

This clonotype came up a few times. The genes are TRBV6-2 or TRBV6-3 and TRBJ1-6, with D perhaps matching TRBD1 (6 bases). The germline V gene encodes CDR1 MNHEY and CDR2 SVGEGT. The V and J ends lost 4 bases and 8 bases respectively, with 18 bases between them. There are 16 residues in the CDR3. The CDR3 here is CASSLGGYEGDSPLHF. In DNA, the CDR3 is TGTGCCAGCAGTTTAGGGGGATACGAAGGCGATTCACCCCTCCACTTT.

This clonotype was seen more than once but under ten times. The rearrangement links TRBV6-2 or TRBV6-3 to TRBJ2-7; no clear D gene. The ends were cut back, 4 bases at V and 4 bases at J, with 5 bases in the middle. Germline V gene data show CDR1 as MNHEY and CDR2 as SVGEGT. The length of the CDR3 is 11 residues. DNA for the CDR3: TGTGCCAGCAGTTCTCAGTACGAGCAGTACTTC. Its protein product is CASSSQYEQYF.

At least ten counts were recorded for this clonotype. The chain is built from TRBV4-3 and TRBJ2-2; 11 bases map to TRBD2. V was clipped by 2 bases and J by 7 bases; unmatched bases: 12. From germline, CDR1 is LGHNA and CDR2 YSLEER. There are 18 residues in the CDR3. The CDR3 DNA follows: TGCGCCAGCAGCCAAATTACTGGGACTAGCGGCGGTGGCGGGGAGCTGTTTTTT. Translated: CASSQITGTSGGGGELFF.

This clonotype was observed at least ten times. The chain joins TRBV7-3 to TRBJ2-7; D is perhaps TRBD2 (6 bases). The CDR3 is 14 amino acids. V lost 5 bases and J 0 bases, leaving 11 bases between the germline ends. Germline CDR1 is SGHTA and CDR2 is FQGTGA. The CDR3: CASSASGSSYEQYF. The DNA for the CDR3 is TGTGCCAGCAGCGCCTCCGGGAGCTCCTACGAGCAGTACTTC. The entire variable domain, with the rest obtained from reference TRBV7-3 and TRBJ2-7, is as follows: GAGVSQTPSNKVTEKGKYVELRCDPISGHTALYWYRQSLGQGPEFLIYFQGTGAADDSGLPNDRFFAVRPEGSVSTLKIQRTERGDSAVYLCASSASGSSYEQYFGPGTRLTVT.

This clonotype came up a few times. The chain is built from TRBV7-9 and TRBJ1-2; the match to TRBD1 covers 9 bases. This CDR3 is 14 amino acids long. From germline, CDR1 is SEHNR and CDR2 FQNEAQ (reference sequence). The junction had 10 bases not matched to a gene; V was cut back by 4 bases and J by 10 bases. DNA for the CDR3: TGTGCCAGCAGCTCGTCCGGGACAGGGACAGACTACACCTTC. As protein: CASSSSGTGTDYTF.

The chain combines TRBV4-3 with TRBJ1-4, with D hard to call. This CDR3 contains 17 residues. V lost 0 bases and J 0 bases, leaving 11 bases between the germline ends. CDR1 is LGHNA and CDR2 is YSLEER in the germline V gene. CDR3 nucleotide sequence: TGCGCCAGCAGCCAAGATGTAAGGGCGGCAACTAATGAAAAACTGTTTTTT. Amino acid sequence: CASSQDVRAATNEKLFF.

At least ten counts were recorded for this clonotype. The genes are TRBV12-3 or TRBV12-4 and TRBJ2-7; the D call may be TRBD1 or TRBD2 (5 bases each). The CDR3 contains 15 residues. The ends were cut back, 5 bases at V and 7 bases at J, with 21 bases in the middle. CDR3 protein: CASSGEWGASGEQYF. CDR3 nucleotides: TGTGCCAGCAGTGGAGAGTGGGGCGCATCGGGGGAGCAGTACTTC.